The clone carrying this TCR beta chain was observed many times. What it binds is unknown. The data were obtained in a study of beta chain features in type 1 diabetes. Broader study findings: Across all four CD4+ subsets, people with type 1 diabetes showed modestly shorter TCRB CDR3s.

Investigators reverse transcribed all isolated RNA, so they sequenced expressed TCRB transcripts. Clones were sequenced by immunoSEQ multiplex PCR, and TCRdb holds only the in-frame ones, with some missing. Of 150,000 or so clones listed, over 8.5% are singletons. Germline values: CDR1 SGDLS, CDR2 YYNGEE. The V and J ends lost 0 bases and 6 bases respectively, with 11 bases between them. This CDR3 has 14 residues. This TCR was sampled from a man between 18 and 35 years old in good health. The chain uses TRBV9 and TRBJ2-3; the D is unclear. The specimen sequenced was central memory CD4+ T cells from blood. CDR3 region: CASSVGQAGDTQYF. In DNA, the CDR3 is TGTGCCAGCAGCGTAGGACAAGCCGGCGATACGCAGTATTTT.